This entry concerns a single T cell receptor (beta chain). These data come from a study of blood T cell repertoires in COVID-19. Study at large: Acute and convalescent COVID-19 samples came from the United States, Italy and Spain. T cells, B-cell-depleted T cells, or PBMCs provided the cDNA or gDNA that served as material.

Study processing details: Reference gene primer amplification in the assay estimated nucleated cell counts. Assay used: immunoSEQ multiplex PCR; TCRdb lists only in-frame clones, some missing. The V and J calls and clone size come from that table; D and trimming were worked out from the DNA. The data show 150,000 to 200,000 clones, with roughly 86% seen just once and around 8.6% held by the top ten. CDR3 length: 16 residues. V lost 1 base to trimming and J lost 1 base, with 14 bases between them. Germline CDR1 SGHNT, CDR2 YYREEE (reference sequence). In assigning cohorts, the study relied on participant-reported clinical history.

The chain couples TRBV5-4 to TRBJ1-1; D remains unclear. This receptor was obtained from a young woman who had recovered from COVID-19. The material sequenced was PBMCs or T cells enriched from blood (not recorded which). CDR3 bases: TGTGCCAGCAGCTTGTTTGCGGGCCTGACGAACACTGAAGCTTTCTTT. This encodes CASSLFAGLTNTEAFF.